This T cell receptor (beta chain) was identified in a study of regulatory T cells in long-lasting Graves disease. This clonotype was observed a handful of times. For TCR beta, libraries came from iRepertoire HTBI primers and Arm-PCR of CDR3 regions. TCRdb re-called the multiplex PCR reads through MiXCR, storing one row per CDR3 protein. The sample lists 350,000 to 400,000 distinct CDR3 sequences, around 16% occurring once. The sample's time point: newly diagnosed GD, antithyroid drugs for less than 3 months. There was RNA extracted from PBMCs, and the TCR library was made from it. It was American Thyroid Association guidelines that determined Graves' disease diagnosis. The receptor comes from a female donor with Graves disease. Material: peripheral blood mononuclear cells (PBMCs), obtained at new diagnosis, from a patient treated with antithyroid drugs.

The chain's CDR3 is CAISDATRGGRTDTQYF. CDR3 coding DNA: TGTGCCATCAGTGATGCCACTCGGGGGGGCCGCACAGATACGCAGTATTTT. The chain combines TRBV10-3 with TRBJ2-3; TRBD2 matches at 8 bases. The CDR3 extends over 17 amino acids. After removal of 3 bases from V and 1 base from J, the junction contained 9 bases not matched to a gene. CDR1 ENHRY and CDR2 SYGVKD come from the germline V gene.